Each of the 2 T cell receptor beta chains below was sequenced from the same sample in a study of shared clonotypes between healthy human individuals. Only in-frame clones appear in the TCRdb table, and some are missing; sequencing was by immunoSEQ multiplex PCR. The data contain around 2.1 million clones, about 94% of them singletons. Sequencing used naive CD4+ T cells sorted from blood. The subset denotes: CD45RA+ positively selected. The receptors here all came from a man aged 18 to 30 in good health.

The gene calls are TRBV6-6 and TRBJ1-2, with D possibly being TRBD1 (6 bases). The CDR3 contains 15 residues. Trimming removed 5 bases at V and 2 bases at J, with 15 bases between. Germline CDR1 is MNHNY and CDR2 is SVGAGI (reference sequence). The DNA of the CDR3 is TGTGCCAGCAGTCATCCTACCCAGGGGAACTATGGCTACACCTTC. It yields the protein CASSHPTQGNYGYTF.

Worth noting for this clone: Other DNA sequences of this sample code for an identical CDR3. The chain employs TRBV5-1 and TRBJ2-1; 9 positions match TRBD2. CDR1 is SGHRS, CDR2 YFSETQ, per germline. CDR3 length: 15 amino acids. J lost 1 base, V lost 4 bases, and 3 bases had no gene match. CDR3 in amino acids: CASSALAGSYNEQFF. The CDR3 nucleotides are TGCGCCAGCAGCGCTCTAGCGGGGTCCTACAATGAGCAGTTCTTC.